This T cell receptor beta chain was sequenced in a study of early T cells in non-severe SARS-CoV-2 infection. About the study: The input, bulk RNA from unsorted whole blood, was sequenced, and chains were unpaired.

Study results and limitations: Matches to VDJdb favored anti-spike CD8 responses and missed private and CD4 specificities.

This clonotype was counted between two and nine times. What it recognizes is unknown. Attachment of unique molecular identifiers was made to individual cDNA molecules. MiXCR, applied by TCRdb to the 5' RACE reads, yields one record per CDR3 protein. This table has around 56,000 distinct CDR3 sequences, about 8% appearing once. The CDR3 sequence is 14 residues long. The V gene end was trimmed by 6 bases and the J gene end by 2 bases; junction bases not matched to a gene: 6. The V gene's germline CDR1 is SGHVS and CDR2 FQNEAQ. This chain connects TRBV7-8 to TRBJ1-2; 7 bases align to TRBD1. The sample was whole blood, taken at baseline. This sequence was found in an adult who was a healthcare worker with PCR-confirmed SARS-CoV-2 infection or an uninfected control (not recorded which). The CDR3 DNA is TGTGCCAGCAGAGCCCGGGACAGAAACTATGGCTACACCTTC. This codes for CASRARDRNYGYTF.